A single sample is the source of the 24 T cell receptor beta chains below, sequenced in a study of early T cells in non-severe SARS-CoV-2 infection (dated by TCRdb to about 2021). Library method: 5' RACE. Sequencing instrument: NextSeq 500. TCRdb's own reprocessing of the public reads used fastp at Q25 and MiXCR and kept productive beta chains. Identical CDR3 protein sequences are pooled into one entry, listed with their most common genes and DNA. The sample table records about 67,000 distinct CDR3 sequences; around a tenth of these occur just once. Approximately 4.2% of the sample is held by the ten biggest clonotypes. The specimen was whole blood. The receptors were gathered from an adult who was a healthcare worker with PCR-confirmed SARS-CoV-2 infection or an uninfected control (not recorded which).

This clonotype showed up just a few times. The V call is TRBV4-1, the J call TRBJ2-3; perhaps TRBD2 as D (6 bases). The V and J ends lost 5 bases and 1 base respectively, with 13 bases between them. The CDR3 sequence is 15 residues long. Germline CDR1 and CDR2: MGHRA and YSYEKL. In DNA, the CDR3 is TGCGCCAGCAGCACGGGGGAGCGGGGCACAGATACGCAGTATTTT. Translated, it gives CASSTGERGTDTQYF.

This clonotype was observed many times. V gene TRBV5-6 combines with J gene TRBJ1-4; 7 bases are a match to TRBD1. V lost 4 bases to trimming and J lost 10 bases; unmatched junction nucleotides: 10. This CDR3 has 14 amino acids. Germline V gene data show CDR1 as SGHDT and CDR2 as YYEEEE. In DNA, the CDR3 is TGTGCCAGCAGCGGCCAGGGGGGCTCCCGAAAACTGTTTTTT. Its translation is CASSGQGGSRKLFF. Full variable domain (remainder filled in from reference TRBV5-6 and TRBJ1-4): DAGVTQSPTHLIKTRGQQVTLRCSPKSGHDTVSWYQQALGQGPQFIFQYYEEEERQRGNFPDRFSGHQFPNYSSELNVNALLLGDSALYLCASSGQGGSRKLFFGSGTQLSVL.

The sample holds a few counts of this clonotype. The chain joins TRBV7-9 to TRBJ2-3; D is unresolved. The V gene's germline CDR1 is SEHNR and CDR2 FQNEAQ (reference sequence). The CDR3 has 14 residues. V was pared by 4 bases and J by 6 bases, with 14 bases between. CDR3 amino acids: CASSSFPLDDTQYF. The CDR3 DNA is TGTGCCAGCAGCTCCTTCCCCCTAGATGATACGCAGTATTTT.

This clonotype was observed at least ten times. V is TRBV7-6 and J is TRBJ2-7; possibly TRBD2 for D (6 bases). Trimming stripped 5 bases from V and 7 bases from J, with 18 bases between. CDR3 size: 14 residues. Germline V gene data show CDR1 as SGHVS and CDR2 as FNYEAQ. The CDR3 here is CASSASGTSEEQYF. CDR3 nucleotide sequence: TGTGCCAGCAGCGCTAGTGGGACTTCAGAGGAGCAGTACTTC.

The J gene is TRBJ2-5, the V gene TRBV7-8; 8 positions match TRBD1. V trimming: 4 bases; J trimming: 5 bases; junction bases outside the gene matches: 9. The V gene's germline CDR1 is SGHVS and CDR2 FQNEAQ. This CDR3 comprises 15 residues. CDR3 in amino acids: CASSSLRGRRETQYF. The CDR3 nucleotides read TGTGCCAGCAGCTCACTCAGGGGGCGTAGGGAGACCCAGTACTTC.

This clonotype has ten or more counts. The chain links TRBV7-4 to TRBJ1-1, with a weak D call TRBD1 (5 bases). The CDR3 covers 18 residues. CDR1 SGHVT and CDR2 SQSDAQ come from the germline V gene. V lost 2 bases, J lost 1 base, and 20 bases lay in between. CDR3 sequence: CASSLSSNTEQENTEAFF. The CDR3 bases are TGTGCCAGCAGCTTATCCTCGAACACCGAACAGGAGAACACTGAAGCTTTCTTT.

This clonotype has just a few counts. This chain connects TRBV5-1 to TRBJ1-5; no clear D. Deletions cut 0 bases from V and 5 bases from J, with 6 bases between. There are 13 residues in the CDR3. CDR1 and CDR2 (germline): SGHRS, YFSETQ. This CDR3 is CASSLEPDQPQHF. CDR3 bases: TGCGCCAGCAGCTTGGAGCCTGATCAGCCCCAGCATTTT.

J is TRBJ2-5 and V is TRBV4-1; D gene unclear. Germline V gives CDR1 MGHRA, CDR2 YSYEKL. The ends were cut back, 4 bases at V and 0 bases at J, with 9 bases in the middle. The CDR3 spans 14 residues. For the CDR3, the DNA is TGCGCCAGCAGCCGCTCGGTTGACCAAGAGACCCAGTACTTC. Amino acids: CASSRSVDQETQYF.

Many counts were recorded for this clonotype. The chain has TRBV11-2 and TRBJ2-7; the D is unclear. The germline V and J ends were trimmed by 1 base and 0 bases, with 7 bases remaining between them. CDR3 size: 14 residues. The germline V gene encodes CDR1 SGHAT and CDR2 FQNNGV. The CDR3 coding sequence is TGTGCCAGCAGCTTAGGTCTGCACTCCTACGAGCAGTACTTC. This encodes CASSLGLHSYEQYF.

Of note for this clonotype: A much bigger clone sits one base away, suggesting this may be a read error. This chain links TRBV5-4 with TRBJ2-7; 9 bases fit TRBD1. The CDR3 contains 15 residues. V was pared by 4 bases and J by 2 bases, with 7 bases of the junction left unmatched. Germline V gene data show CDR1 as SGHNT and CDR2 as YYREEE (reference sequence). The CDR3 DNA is TGTGCCAGCAGCCTGGACAGGGGAATGACCTACGAGCAGTACTTC. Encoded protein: CASSLDRGMTYEQYF.

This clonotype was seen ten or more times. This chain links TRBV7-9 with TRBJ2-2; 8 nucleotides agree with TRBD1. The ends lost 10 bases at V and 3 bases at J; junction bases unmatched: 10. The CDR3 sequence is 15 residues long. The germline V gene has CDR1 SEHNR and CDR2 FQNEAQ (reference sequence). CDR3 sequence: CANEAGTGDTGELFF. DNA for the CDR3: TGTGCCAACGAAGCCGGGACAGGTGACACCGGGGAGCTGTTTTTT.

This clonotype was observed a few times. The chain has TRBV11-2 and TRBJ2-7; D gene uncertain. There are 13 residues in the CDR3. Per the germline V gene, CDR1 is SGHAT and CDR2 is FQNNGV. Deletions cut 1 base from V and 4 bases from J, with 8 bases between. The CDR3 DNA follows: TGTGCCAGCAGCTTAGTACTGGCATACGAGCAGTACTTC. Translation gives CASSLVLAYEQYF.

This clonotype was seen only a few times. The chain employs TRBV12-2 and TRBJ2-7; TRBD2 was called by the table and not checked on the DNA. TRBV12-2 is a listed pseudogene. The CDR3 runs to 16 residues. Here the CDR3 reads CASRLLGLACFCEQYF. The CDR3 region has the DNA TGTGCAAGTCGCTTACTCGGACTAGCGTGCTTTTGCGAGCAGTACTTC.

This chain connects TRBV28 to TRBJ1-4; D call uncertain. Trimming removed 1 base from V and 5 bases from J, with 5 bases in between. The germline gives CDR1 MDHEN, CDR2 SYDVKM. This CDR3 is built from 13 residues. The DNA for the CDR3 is TGTGCCAGCAGTTTATTTTCGAATGAAAAACTGTTTTTT. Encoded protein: CASSLFSNEKLFF. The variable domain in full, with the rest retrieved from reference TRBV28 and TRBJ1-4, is DVKVTQSSRYLVKRTGEKVFLECVQDMDHENMFWYRQDPGLGLRLIYFSYDVKMKEKGDIPEGYSVSREKKERFSLILESASTNQTSMYLCASSLFSNEKLFFGSGTQLSVL.

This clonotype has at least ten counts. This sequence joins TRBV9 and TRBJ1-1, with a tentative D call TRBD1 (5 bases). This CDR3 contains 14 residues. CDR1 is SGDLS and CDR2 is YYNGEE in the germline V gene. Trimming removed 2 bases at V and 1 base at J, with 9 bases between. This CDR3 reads CASSVWGSNTEAFF. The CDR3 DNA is TGTGCCAGCAGCGTGTGGGGGTCGAACACTGAAGCTTTCTTT.

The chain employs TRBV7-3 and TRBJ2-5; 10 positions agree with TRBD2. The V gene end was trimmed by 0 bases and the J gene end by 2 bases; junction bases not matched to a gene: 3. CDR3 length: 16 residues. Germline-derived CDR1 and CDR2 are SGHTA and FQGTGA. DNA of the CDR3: TGTGCCAGCAGCTTAACGGCTAGCGGGGGACAAGAGACCCAGTACTTC. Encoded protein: CASSLTASGGQETQYF.

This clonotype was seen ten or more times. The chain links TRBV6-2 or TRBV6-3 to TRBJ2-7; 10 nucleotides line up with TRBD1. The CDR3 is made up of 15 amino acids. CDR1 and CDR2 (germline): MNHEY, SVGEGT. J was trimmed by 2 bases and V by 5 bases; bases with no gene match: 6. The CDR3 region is CASSRPGQGPYEQYF. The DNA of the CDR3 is TGTGCCAGCAGTCGACCGGGACAGGGGCCCTACGAGCAGTACTTC.

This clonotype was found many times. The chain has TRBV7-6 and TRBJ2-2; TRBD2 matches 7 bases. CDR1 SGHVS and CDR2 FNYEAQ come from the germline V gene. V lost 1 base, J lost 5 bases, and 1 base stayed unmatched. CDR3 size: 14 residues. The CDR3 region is CASSLGEGTGELFF. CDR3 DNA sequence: TGTGCCAGCAGCTTAGGGGAGGGGACCGGGGAGCTGTTTTTT.

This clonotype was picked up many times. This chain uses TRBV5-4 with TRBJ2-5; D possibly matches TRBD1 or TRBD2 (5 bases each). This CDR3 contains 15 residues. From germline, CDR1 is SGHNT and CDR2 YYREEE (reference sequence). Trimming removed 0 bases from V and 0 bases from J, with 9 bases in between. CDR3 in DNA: TGTGCCAGCAGCTTGGATCAGGGACACCAAGAGACCCAGTACTTC. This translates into CASSLDQGHQETQYF. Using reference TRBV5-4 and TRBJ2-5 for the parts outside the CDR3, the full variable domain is ETGVTQSPTHLIKTRGQQVTLRCSSQSGHNTVSWYQQALGQGPQFIFQYYREEENGRGNFPPRFSGLQFPNYSSELNVNALELDDSALYLCASSLDQGHQETQYFGPGTRLLVL.

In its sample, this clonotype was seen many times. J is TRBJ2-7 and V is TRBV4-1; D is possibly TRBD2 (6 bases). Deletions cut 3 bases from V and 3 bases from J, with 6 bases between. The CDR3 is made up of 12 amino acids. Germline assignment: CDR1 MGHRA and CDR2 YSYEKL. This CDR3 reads CASSQDYYEQYF. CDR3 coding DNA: TGCGCCAGCAGCCAGGACTACTACGAGCAGTACTTC.

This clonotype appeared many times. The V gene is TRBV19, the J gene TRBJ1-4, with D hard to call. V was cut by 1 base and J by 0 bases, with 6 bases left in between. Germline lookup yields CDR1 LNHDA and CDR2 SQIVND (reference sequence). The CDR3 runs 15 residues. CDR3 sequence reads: CASSIGGSTNEKLFF. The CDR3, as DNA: TGTGCCAGTAGTATAGGCGGTTCAACTAATGAAAAACTGTTTTTT.

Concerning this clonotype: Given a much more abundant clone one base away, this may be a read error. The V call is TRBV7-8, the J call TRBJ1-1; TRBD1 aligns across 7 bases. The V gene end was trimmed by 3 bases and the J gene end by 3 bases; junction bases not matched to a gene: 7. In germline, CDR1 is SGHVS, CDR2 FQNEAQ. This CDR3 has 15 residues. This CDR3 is CASSFDRAQHTEAFF. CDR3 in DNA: TGTGCCAGCAGCTTCGACAGGGCTCAACACACTGAAGCTTTCTTT.

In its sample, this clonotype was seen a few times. CDR3 amino acids: CASSDSFSGVIDEQFF. The CDR3 bases are TGTGCCAGCAGTGATTCTTTCAGCGGGGTTATTGATGAGCAGTTCTTC. The chain combines TRBV2 with TRBJ2-1; 7 bases line up with TRBD2. The CDR3 consists of 16 residues. Germline lookup yields CDR1 SNHLY and CDR2 FYNNEI. Unmatched junction bases numbered 13, after V lost 3 bases and J lost 8 bases.

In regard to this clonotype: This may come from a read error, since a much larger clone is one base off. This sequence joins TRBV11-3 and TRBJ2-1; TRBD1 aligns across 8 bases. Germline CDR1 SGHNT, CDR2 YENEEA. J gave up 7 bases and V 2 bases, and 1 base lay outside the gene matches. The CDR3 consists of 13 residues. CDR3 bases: TGTGCCAGCAGCTTATACAGGGGGAATGAGCAGTTCTTC. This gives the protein CASSLYRGNEQFF.